This T cell receptor beta chain derives from a study of PD-1 blockade in classical Hodgkin lymphoma. Study-wide results and limits: Repertoire differences have undefined causes, possibly disease activity or prior therapy. Newly diagnosed patients had baseline TCR diversity that was reportedly lower than that of healthy donors.

Worth noting for this clone: Its specificity is unknown.

Method: immunoSEQ multiplex PCR; TCRdb's copy keeps in-frame clones and lacks some. The profile covers around 90,000 clones, with around 78% appearing a single time and 9.4% taken by the ten largest. Time point: cycle 4 day 1 (C4D1), after 5 to 7 weeks of nivolumab. Autologous stem cell transplantation was followed by relapse in every patient, and brentuximab vedotin exposure varied. Classification of best responses gave complete response, partial response or progressive disease. The CDR3 contains 16 residues. From germline, CDR1 is MNHEY and CDR2 SVGAGI. The V end lost 4 bases, the J end lost 2 bases, and 16 bases lay between the germline ends.

This chain joins TRBV6-5 and TRBJ2-3; D may be TRBD2 (6 bases). Here the sequenced sample was peripheral blood mononuclear cells (PBMCs), taken before the fourth cycle of nivolumab. This TCR was recovered from a human donor with classical Hodgkin lymphoma. The CDR3 DNA follows: TGTGCCAGCAGTTCCTCACTAGCTTCACCCACAGATACGCAGTATTTT. As protein: CASSSSLASPTDTQYF.